The clone carrying this T cell receptor (beta chain) was observed a few times. Its antigen is currently unknown. The entry originates in a study of beta chain features in type 1 diabetes. Study-level points and caveats: Moderately but significantly shorter TCRB CDR3s were found in Type 1 diabetes patients in all four CD4+ subsets.

Every bit of the isolated RNA underwent reverse transcription, so sequencing read expressed TCRB transcripts. The table came from immunoSEQ multiplex PCR; TCRdb's copy has only in-frame clones and leaves some out. This table has 500,000 to 650,000 clones, around 11% appearing once. The V end was cut by 5 bases, the J end by 6 bases, with 12 bases between. The CDR3 runs 13 residues. From germline, CDR1 is LGHNT and CDR2 FRNRAP. This clonotype originated in a man younger than 45 with type 1 diabetes. The V and J genes are TRBV12-5 and TRBJ2-3; D remains ambiguous. Sequenced: naive CD4+ T cells from blood. As DNA, the CDR3 is TGTGCTAGTGGTCTGGGGTCAGCTGATACGCAGTATTTT. Translated: CASGLGSADTQYF. Drawing the rest from reference TRBV12-5 and TRBJ2-3, the complete variable domain is DARVTQTPRHKVTEMGQEVTMRCQPILGHNTVFWYRQTMMQGLELLAYFRNRAPLDDSGMPKDRFSAEMPDATLATLKIQPSEPRDSAVYFCASGLGSADTQYFGPGTRLTVL.